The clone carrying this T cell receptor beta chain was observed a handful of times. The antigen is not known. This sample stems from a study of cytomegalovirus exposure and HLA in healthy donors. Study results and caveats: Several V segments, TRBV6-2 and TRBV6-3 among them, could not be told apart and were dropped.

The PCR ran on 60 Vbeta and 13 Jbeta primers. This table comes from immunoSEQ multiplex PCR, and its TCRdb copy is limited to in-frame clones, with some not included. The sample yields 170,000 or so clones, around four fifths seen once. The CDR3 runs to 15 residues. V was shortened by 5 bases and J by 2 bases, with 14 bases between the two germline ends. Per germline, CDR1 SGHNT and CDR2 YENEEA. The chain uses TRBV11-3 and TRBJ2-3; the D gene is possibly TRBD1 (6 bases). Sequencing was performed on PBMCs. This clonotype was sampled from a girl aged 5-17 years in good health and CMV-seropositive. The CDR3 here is CASSPQGWATDTQYF. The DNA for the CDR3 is TGTGCCAGCAGCCCCCAGGGGTGGGCCACAGATACGCAGTATTTT.